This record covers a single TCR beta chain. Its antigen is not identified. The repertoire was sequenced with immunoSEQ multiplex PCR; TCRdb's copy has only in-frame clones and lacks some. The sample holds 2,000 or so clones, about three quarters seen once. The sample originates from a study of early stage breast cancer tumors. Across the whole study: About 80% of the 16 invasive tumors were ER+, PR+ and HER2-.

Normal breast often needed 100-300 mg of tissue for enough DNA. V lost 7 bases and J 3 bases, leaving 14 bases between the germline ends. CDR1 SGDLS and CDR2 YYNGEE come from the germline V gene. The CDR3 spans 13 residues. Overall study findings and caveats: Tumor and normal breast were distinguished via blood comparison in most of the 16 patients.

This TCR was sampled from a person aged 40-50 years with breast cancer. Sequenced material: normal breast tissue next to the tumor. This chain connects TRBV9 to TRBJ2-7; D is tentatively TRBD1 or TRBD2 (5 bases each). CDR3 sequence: CASQRDEDYEQYF. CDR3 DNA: TGTGCCAGCCAAAGGGACGAGGACTACGAGCAGTACTTC.